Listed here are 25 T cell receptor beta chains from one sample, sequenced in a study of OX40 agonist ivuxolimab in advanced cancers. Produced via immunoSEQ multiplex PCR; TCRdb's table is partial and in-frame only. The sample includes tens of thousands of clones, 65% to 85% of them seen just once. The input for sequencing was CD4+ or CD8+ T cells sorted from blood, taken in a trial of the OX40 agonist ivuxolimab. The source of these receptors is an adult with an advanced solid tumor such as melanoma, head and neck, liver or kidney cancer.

The CDR3 DNA reads as TGCAGCGTTGGTGCCGGGACAGGGCATCGGGAGCAGTACTTC. Translated, it gives CSVGAGTGHREQYF. The V gene is TRBV29-1, the J gene TRBJ2-7; TRBD1 matches 9 bases. The CDR3 has 14 amino acids. Per germline, CDR1 SQVTM and CDR2 ANQGSEA. The V and J ends lost 4 bases and 7 bases, in that order; junction bases with no gene match: 11.

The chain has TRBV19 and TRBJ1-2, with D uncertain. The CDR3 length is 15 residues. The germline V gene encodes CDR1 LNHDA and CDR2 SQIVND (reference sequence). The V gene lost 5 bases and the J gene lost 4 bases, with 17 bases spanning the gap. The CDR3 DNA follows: TGTGCCAGTAGTCTTTCAAATCGAAAGACCTATGGCTACACCTTC. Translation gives CASSLSNRKTYGYTF.

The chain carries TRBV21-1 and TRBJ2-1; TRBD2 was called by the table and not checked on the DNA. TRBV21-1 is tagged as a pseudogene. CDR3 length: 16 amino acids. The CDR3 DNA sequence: TGTGCCAGCAGCAAAGGGTTGGCGGGGGGCGGTAATGAGCAGTTCTTC. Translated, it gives CASSKGLAGGGNEQFF.

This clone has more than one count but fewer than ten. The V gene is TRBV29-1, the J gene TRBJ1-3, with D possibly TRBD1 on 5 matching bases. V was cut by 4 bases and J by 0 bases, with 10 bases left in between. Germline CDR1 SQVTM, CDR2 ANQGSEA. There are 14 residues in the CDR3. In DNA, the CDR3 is TGCAGCGTTGGTTTGGGGGTCTCTGGAAACACCATATATTTT. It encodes CSVGLGVSGNTIYF. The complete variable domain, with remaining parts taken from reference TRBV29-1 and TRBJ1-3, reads SAVISQKPSRDICQRGTSLTIQCQVDSQVTMMFWYRQQPGQSLTLIATANQGSEATYESGFVIDKFPISRPNLTFSTLTVSNMSPEDSSIYLCSVGLGVSGNTIYFGEGSWLTVV.

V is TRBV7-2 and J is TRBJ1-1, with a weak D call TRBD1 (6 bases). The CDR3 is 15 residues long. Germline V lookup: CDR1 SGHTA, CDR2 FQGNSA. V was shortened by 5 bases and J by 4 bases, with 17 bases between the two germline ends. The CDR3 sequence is CASSPPRDTSTEAFF. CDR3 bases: TGTGCCAGCAGCCCCCCCCGGGACACTTCCACTGAAGCTTTCTTT.

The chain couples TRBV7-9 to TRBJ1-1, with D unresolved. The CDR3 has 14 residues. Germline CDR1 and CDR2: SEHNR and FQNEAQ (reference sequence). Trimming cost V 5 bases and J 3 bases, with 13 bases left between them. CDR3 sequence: CASSPAGIYTEAFF. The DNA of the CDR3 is TGTGCCAGCAGCCCAGCGGGGATCTACACTGAAGCTTTCTTT.

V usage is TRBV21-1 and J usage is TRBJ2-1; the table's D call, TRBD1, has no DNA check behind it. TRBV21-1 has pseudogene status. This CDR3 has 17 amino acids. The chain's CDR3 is CASSPPTQGISYNEQFF. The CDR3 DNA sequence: TGTGCCAGCAGCCCACCTACACAGGGAATCTCCTACAATGAGCAGTTCTTC.

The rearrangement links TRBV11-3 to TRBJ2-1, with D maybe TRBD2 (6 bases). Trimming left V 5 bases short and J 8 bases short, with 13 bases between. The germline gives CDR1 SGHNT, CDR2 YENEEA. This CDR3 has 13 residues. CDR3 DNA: TGTGCCAGCAGCCTGGTTCGCGGGGATGAGCAGTTCTTC. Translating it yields CASSLVRGDEQFF.

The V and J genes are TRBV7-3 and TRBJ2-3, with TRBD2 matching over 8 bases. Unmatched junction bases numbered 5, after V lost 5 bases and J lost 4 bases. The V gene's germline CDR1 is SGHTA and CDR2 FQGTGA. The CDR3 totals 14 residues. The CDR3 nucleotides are TGTGCCAGCAGCCCCGGACTAGCTGCAGATACGCAGTATTTT. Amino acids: CASSPGLAADTQYF.

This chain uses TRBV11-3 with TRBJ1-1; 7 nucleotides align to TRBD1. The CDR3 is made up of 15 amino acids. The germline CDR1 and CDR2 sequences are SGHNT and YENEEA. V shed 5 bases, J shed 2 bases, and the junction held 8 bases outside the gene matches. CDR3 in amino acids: CASSPTQGFNTEAFF. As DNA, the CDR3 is TGTGCCAGCAGCCCGACACAGGGGTTCAACACTGAAGCTTTCTTT.

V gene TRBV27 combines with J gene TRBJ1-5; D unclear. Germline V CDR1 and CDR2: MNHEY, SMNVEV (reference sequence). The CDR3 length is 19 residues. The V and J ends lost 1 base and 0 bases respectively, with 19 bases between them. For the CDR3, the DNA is TGTGCCAGCAGTTTATATAGTAATGGTGCTCAGTATAGCAATCAGCCCCAGCATTTT. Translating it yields CASSLYSNGAQYSNQPQHF.

The CDR3 here is CASSFGRQGGQPQHF. The CDR3 region has the DNA TGTGCCAGCAGCTTTGGGAGGCAGGGCGGTCAGCCCCAGCATTTT. The chain uses TRBV7-9 and TRBJ1-5; D may be TRBD1 (5 bases). Trimming cost V 3 bases and J 6 bases, with 15 bases left between them. CDR1 is SEHNR, CDR2 FQNEAQ, per germline (reference sequence). This CDR3 spans 15 amino acids.

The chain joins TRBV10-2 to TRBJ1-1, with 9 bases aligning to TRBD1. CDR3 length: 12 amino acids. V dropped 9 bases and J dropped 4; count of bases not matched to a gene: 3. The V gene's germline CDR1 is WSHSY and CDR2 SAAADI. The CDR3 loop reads CASSDRGTEAFF. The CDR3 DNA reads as TGCGCCAGTTCGGACAGGGGCACTGAAGCTTTCTTT.

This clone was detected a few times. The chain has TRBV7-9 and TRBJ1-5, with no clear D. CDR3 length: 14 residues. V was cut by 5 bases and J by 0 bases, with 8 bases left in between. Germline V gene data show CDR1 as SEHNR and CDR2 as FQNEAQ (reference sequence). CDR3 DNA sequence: TGTGCCAGCAGCCTGTTGGGTAGCAATCAGCCCCAGCATTTT. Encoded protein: CASSLLGSNQPQHF.

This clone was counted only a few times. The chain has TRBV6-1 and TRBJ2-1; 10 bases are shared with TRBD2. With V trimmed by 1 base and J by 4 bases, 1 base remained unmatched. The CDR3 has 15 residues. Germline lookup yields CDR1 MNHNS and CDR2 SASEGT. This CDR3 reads CASSEEAGGYNEQFF. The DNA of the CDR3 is TGTGCCAGCAGTGAAGAAGCGGGAGGGTACAATGAGCAGTTCTTC.

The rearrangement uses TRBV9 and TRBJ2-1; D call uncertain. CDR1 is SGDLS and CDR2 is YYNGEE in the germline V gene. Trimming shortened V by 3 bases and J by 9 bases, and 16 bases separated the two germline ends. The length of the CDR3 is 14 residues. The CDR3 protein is CASSDWPSGSEQFF. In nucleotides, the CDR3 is TGTGCCAGCAGCGACTGGCCGAGTGGTAGTGAGCAGTTCTTC.

CDR3 in amino acids: CASHDGHTQYF. The CDR3 DNA reads as TGCGCCAGCCACGACGGTCATACGCAGTATTTT. The gene calls are TRBV5-1 and TRBJ2-3; D gene ambiguous. Germline CDR1 is SGHRS and CDR2 is YFSETQ. The CDR3 totals 11 residues. V was shortened by 7 bases and J by 7 bases, with 10 bases between the two germline ends.

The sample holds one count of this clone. CDR3 in DNA: TGTGCCAGCAGTTATTCATCAGGGTCTGTTGGCTACACCTTC. Translation gives CASSYSSGSVGYTF. V and J are TRBV6-6 and TRBJ1-2; a weak D match, TRBD1 (5 bases). Germline V gene lookup returns CDR1 MNHNY and CDR2 SVGAGI (reference sequence). The CDR3 runs 14 residues. Trimming cost V 3 bases and J 7 bases, with 15 bases left between them.

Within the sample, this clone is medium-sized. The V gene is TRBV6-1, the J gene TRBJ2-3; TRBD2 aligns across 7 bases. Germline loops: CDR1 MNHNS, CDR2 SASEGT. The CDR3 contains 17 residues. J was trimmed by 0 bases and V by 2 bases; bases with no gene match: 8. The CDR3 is CASSEWAGVDSTDTQYF. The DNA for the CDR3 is TGTGCCAGCAGTGAATGGGCGGGAGTAGATAGCACAGATACGCAGTATTTT.

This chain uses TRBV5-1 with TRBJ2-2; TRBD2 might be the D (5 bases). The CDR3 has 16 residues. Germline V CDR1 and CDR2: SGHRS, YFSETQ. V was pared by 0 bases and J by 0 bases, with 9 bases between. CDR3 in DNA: TGCGCCAGCAGCTTGGGAGGGCGTGCGAACACCGGGGAGCTGTTTTTT. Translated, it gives CASSLGGRANTGELFF.

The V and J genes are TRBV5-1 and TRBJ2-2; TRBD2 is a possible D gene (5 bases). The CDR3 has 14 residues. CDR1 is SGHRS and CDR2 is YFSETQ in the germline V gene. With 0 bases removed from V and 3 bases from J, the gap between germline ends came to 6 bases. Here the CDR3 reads CASSLAGYTGELFF. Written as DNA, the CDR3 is TGCGCCAGCAGCTTGGCGGGGTACACCGGGGAGCTGTTTTTT.

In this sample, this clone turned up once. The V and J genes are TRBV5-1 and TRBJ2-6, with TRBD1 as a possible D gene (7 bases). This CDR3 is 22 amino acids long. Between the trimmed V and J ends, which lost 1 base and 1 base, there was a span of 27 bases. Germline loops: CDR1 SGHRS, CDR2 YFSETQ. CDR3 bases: TGCGCCAGCAGCTTGTATGGCCCCTTGGGCACACAGGGGAGGTCTGGGGCCAACGTCCTGACTTTC. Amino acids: CASSLYGPLGTQGRSGANVLTF.

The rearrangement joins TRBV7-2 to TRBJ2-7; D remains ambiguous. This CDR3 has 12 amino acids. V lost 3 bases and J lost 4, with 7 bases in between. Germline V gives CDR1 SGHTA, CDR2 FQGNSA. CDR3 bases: TGTGCCAGCAGCTTCACGGATTACGAGCAGTACTTC. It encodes CASSFTDYEQYF.

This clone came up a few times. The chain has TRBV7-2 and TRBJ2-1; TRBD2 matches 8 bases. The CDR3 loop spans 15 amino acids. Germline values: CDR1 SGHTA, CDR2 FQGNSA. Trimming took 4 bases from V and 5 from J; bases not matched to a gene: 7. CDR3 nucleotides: TGTGCCAGCAGCTCCAGCGGGAGTCCCCACAATGAGCAGTTCTTC. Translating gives CASSSSGSPHNEQFF.

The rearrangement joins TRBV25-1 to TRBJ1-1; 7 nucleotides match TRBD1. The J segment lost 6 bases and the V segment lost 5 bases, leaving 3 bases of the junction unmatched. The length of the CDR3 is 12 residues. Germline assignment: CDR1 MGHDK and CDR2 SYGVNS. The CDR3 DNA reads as TGTGCCAGCAGTCGACAGGGCCCTGAAGCTTTCTTT. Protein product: CASSRQGPEAFF.